This T cell receptor (beta chain) was documented in a study of graft-versus-host responses after intestinal transplantation. At the level of the study: Multivisceral, liver-intestinal, or isolated intestinal transplants were performed in recipients.

Note on this clone: Its antigen is unknown.

The data were produced by immunoSEQ multiplex PCR, yet TCRdb's version contains in-frame clones alone and is incomplete. This repertoire shows around 90,000 clones, less than 95% found once; its top ten account for over 0.15%. This CDR3 contains 15 residues. Trimming took 4 bases from V and 9 from J; bases not matched to a gene: 5. Germline V CDR1 and CDR2: KGHSH, LQKENI. Study results and limitations: The recipient marrow held GvH clones, and some of them showed up first in ileum or blood.

The TCR sequence derives from a human donor who was the organ donor for an intestinal transplant. The rearrangement joins TRBV18 to TRBJ1-6; TRBD1 matches 11 bases. Material: unstimulated CD4+ T cells sorted from spleen or lymph node cells, obtained before transplant. The DNA for the CDR3 is TGTGCCAGCTCACTGGGACAGGGGGATCTTTCACCCCTCCACTTT. Protein sequence: CASSLGQGDLSPLHF.